A single sample gave rise to the 9 T cell receptor beta chains below, sequenced in a study of cytomegalovirus exposure and HLA in healthy donors. The primer mix had 60 Vbeta and 13 Jbeta primers. Here immunoSEQ multiplex PCR was the method, and the copy in TCRdb shows in-frame clones only, minus some. Here the sample spans fewer than 250,000 clones, approximately 80% being singletons. The sample consisted of PBMCs. The source is a man aged 25 to 40 in good health and CMV-seronegative.

This chain joins TRBV7-9 and TRBJ1-6; D not resolved. The CDR3 consists of 12 residues. Germline assignment: CDR1 SEHNR and CDR2 FQNEAQ (reference sequence). The V and J ends lost 5 bases and 6 bases respectively, with 5 bases between them. CDR3 sequence (DNA): TGTGCCAGCAGCAACAGTAATTCACCCCTCCACTTT. Its translation is CASSNSNSPLHF.

V gene TRBV7-3 combines with J gene TRBJ2-3, with 8 bases fitting TRBD2. The ends lost 5 bases at V and 7 bases at J; junction bases unmatched: 11. The CDR3 covers 15 residues. Germline assignment: CDR1 SGHTA and CDR2 FQGTGA. CDR3 amino acids: CASSPSSGGANTQYF. CDR3 nucleotides: TGTGCCAGCAGCCCTAGCTCGGGGGGGGCGAATACGCAGTATTTT.

The genes are TRBV18 and TRBJ2-1; a possible D gene is TRBD2 (5 bases). The V gene's germline CDR1 is KGHSH and CDR2 LQKENI. V was shortened by 0 bases and J by 6 bases, with 12 bases between the two germline ends. The CDR3 spans 15 residues. This CDR3 is CASSPPLARFNEQFF. The CDR3 DNA sequence: TGTGCCAGCTCACCACCGCTAGCTAGGTTCAATGAGCAGTTCTTC.

The chain couples TRBV6-5 to TRBJ2-4; the match to TRBD2 covers 10 bases. The CDR3 length is 14 residues. Germline V gene sequence: CDR1 MNHEY, CDR2 SVGAGI. Trimming cost V 6 bases and J 4 bases; bases outside gene matches: 3. The CDR3: CASRAAGGKNIQYF. CDR3 bases: TGTGCCAGCAGGGCAGCGGGGGGGAAAAACATTCAGTACTTC.

The rearrangement uses TRBV19 and TRBJ2-7; possibly TRBD1 for D (6 bases). The CDR3 is made up of 14 amino acids. Per the germline V gene, CDR1 is LNHDA and CDR2 is SQIVND (reference sequence). V was shortened by 5 bases and J by 6 bases, with 17 bases between the two germline ends. Here the CDR3 reads CASSADSPNGEQYF. CDR3 coding DNA: TGTGCCAGTAGTGCGGACAGCCCGAATGGCGAGCAGTACTTC.

J is TRBJ2-7 and V is TRBV18, with TRBD2 identical over 9 bases. V shed 4 bases, J shed 3 bases, and the junction held 10 bases outside the gene matches. The CDR3 loop spans 16 amino acids. Looked up from germline, CDR1 is KGHSH and CDR2 is LQKENI. CDR3 DNA: TGTGCCAGCTCACTATTGAGCGGGGGGCCATTCTACGAGCAGTACTTC. It codes for CASSLLSGGPFYEQYF.

This chain joins TRBV6-5 and TRBJ1-2; 7 nucleotides match TRBD1. This CDR3 contains 15 residues. V lost 6 bases, J lost 2 bases, and 9 bases stayed unmatched. CDR1 and CDR2 from the germline V gene are MNHEY and SVGAGI. The CDR3 DNA reads TGTGCCAGCAGCTACGGGACAGCCTACAACTATGGCTACACCTTC. As protein: CASSYGTAYNYGYTF.

The chain combines TRBV18 with TRBJ2-1, with 9 nucleotides matching TRBD2. This CDR3 comprises 16 residues. The J segment lost 2 bases and the V segment lost 3 bases, leaving 5 bases of the junction unmatched. From germline, CDR1 is KGHSH and CDR2 LQKENI. This CDR3 reads CASSPPSGVTYNEQFF. CDR3 nucleotide sequence: TGTGCCAGCTCACCGCCTAGCGGGGTAACCTACAATGAGCAGTTCTTC.

This clone was picked up a small number of times. V is TRBV7-3 and J is TRBJ1-1; 8 nucleotides match TRBD1. Germline V CDR1 and CDR2: SGHTA, FQGTGA. The J segment lost 11 bases and the V segment lost 1 base, leaving 9 bases of the junction unmatched. The CDR3 has 14 residues. CDR3 nucleotide sequence: TGTGCCAGCAGCTTAAATGGGCAGGGGGCGCGGGCTTTCTTT. It codes for CASSLNGQGARAFF.